Presented here are 16 T cell receptor beta chains from one specimen sequenced in a study of CXCR3-negative and CXCR3-positive naive CD8 T cells. Study-level findings and limits: CXCR3-positive naive cells carried more hydrophobic TRB CDR3s than CXCR3-negative ones.

Via 5' RACE with UMI labels, TRB cDNA libraries were prepared. Each CDR3 protein gets one entry in TCRdb, which reprocessed the 5' RACE reads and gives no DNA. The repertoire shows about 150,000 distinct CDR3 sequences; the top ten hold around 0.28%. These receptors have no identified antigens. Source material: naive CXCR3+ CD8+ T cells from blood. Described subset: CD45RO-CCR7+CD27+CD95- naive CD8+ T cells expressing CXCR3 (TNR3+). The receptors here all came from a human donor in good health. Some clones in this sample may be carry-over from other donors' samples.

The chain carries TRBV6-6 and TRBJ1-1. Looked up from germline, CDR1 is MNHNY and CDR2 is SVGAGI (reference sequence). CDR3 length: 12 amino acids. CDR3 in amino acids: CASRSGTTEAFF.

The rearrangement joins TRBV7-2 to TRBJ2-7. Germline CDR1 reads SGHTA; CDR2 reads FQGNSA. CDR3 length: 13 amino acids. The CDR3 sequence is CASSSSLGYEQYF.

The rearrangement uses TRBV7-9 and TRBJ2-1; TCRdb indicates TRBD2, and absent DNA this call remains unverified. Germline assignment: CDR1 SEHNR and CDR2 FQNEAQ (reference sequence). The length of the CDR3 is 13 residues. CDR3 sequence reads: CASRVPPYNEQFF.

This rearrangement joins TRBV7-9 to TRBJ2-2; the TCRdb D gene call, TRBD1, has no DNA to confirm it. The CDR3 consists of 15 residues. CDR1 and CDR2 from the germline V gene are SEHNR and FQNEAQ (reference sequence). The CDR3 here is CATATGTEVTGELFF. Variable domain in full (rest from reference TRBV7-9 and TRBJ2-2): DTGVSQNPRHKITKRGQNVTFRCDPISEHNRLYWYRQTLGQGPEFLTYFQNEAQLEKSRLLSDRFSAERPKGSFSTLEIQRTEQGDSAMYLCATATGTEVTGELFFGEGSRLTVL.

The J gene is TRBJ2-7, the V gene TRBV13; TCRdb returns TRBD1, unconfirmable since there is no DNA. Germline CDR1 and CDR2: PRHDT and FYEKMQ (reference sequence). CDR3 size: 16 residues. The CDR3 is CASSSMSGGSSYEQYF.

V gene TRBV28 combines with J gene TRBJ2-7; lacking DNA, the TRBD1 call made by TCRdb goes unchecked. The CDR3 is 16 residues long. Per the germline V gene, CDR1 is MDHEN and CDR2 is SYDVKM. CDR3 sequence: CASRSIRQGGGDEQYF.

CDR3 amino acids: CASSLTGGLNEQFF. This chain uses TRBV28 with TRBJ2-1; the D call of TRBD2 rests on TCRdb alone, since no DNA is present to check it. The V gene's germline CDR1 is MDHEN and CDR2 SYDVKM. This CDR3 comprises 14 residues.

The rearrangement links TRBV12-3 or TRBV12-4 to TRBJ2-7. This CDR3 is 11 amino acids long. CDR3 sequence reads: CASSFGDEQYF.

The gene calls are TRBV5-1 and TRBJ1-5. CDR3 length: 15 residues. Germline V gene data show CDR1 as SGHRS and CDR2 as YFSETQ. The CDR3 is CASSLGEGGNQPQHF.

The chain recombines TRBV27 with TRBJ2-7. There are 13 residues in the CDR3. Looked up from germline, CDR1 is MNHEY and CDR2 is SMNVEV (reference sequence). The CDR3 region is CASRDFPSYEQYF.

This chain uses TRBV9 with TRBJ1-1. CDR1 and CDR2 from the germline V gene are SGDLS and YYNGEE. The CDR3 has 12 amino acids. CDR3 in amino acids: CASSQLGAEAFF. The complete variable domain, with remaining parts taken from reference TRBV9 and TRBJ1-1, reads DSGVTQTPKHLITATGQRVTLRCSPRSGDLSVYWYQQSLDQGLQFLIQYYNGEERAKGNILERFSAQQFPDLHSELNLSSLELGDSALYFCASSQLGAEAFFGQGTRLTVV.

This rearrangement joins TRBV9 to TRBJ2-1; TCRdb gives TRBD2 as the D gene, but with no DNA this cannot be confirmed. The CDR3 length is 18 residues. Looked up from germline, CDR1 is SGDLS and CDR2 is YYNGEE. The CDR3 spells CASSVDRSSGSYGNEQFF.

The gene calls are TRBV7-9 and TRBJ2-3; TCRdb's assignment of TRBD1 cannot be checked, as there is no DNA. CDR1 SEHNR and CDR2 FQNEAQ come from the germline V gene (reference sequence). CDR3 size: 16 residues. CDR3: CASSSTDGRGPDTQYF.

This chain uses TRBV15 with TRBJ2-7; TCRdb's D gene call, TRBD1, goes unchecked for lack of DNA. This CDR3 comprises 11 residues. CDR1 LNHNV and CDR2 YYDKDF come from the germline V gene (reference sequence). The CDR3 spells CATSEGYEQYF.

The chain couples TRBV2 to TRBJ2-1; TCRdb reports TRBD1, a call that lacks DNA to check it against. Per germline, CDR1 SNHLY and CDR2 FYNNEI. The CDR3 runs 15 residues. The CDR3 here is CASSPGGPIYNEQFF.

The J gene is TRBJ2-1, the V gene TRBV2. Germline CDR1 reads SNHLY; CDR2 reads FYNNEI. CDR3 length equals 13 residues. CDR3 residues: CAGKQGSYNEQFF.